This T cell receptor beta chain was identified in a study of cytomegalovirus exposure and HLA in healthy donors. Study overall: The Caucasian-associated ancestry cluster contained 81% of the approximately 400 genotyped donors. Notes on the study in general: Listed as cytomegalovirus-associated were 150 or so TCR beta chains. In a later analysis, V- and J-gene trimming of beta chains associated with a DCLRE1C missense variant, replicated independently. Reported results showed that the classifier diagnosed cytomegalovirus status with high specificity and sensitivity.

PCR was performed using 60 Vbeta and 13 Jbeta primers. Data came from immunoSEQ multiplex PCR; TCRdb stores just in-frame clones and leaves some out. In the table there are approximately 210,000 clones, about four fifths of which are singletons. As regards this clone: Its specificity is not known.

The origin of this receptor is a woman in her forties in good health and CMV-seronegative. What was sequenced was PBMCs.

This CDR3 is CASSRPQGLAERNEQFF. Here the CDR3 DNA reads TGCGCCAGCAGCCGACCCCAGGGACTAGCGGAGCGTAATGAGCAGTTCTTC. J is TRBJ2-1 and V is TRBV5-1; 11 bases map to TRBD2. The CDR3 loop spans 17 amino acids. Trimming removed 4 bases from V and 7 bases from J; junction bases left unmatched: 13. The germline V gene has CDR1 SGHRS and CDR2 YFSETQ.